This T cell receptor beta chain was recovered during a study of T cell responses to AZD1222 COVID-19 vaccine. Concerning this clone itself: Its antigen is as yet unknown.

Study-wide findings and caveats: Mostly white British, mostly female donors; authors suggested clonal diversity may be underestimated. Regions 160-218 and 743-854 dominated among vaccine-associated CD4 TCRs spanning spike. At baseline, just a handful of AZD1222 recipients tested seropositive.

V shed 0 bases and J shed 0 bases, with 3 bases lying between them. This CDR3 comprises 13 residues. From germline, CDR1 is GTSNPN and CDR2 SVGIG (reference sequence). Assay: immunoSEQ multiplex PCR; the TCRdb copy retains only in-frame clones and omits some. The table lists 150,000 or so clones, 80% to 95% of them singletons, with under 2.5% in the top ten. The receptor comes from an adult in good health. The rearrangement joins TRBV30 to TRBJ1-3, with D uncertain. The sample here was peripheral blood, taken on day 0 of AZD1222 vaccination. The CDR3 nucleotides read TGTGCCTGGAGTGTGACCTCTGGAAACACCATATATTTT. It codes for CAWSVTSGNTIYF.